This T cell receptor beta chain was sequenced during a study of cytomegalovirus exposure and HLA in healthy donors. CDR3 size: 14 residues. CDR1 is LNHDA and CDR2 is SQIVND in the germline V gene (reference sequence). Germline trimming cut 6 bases from V and 4 bases from J; bases unmatched to any gene: 1. PCR amplification relied on 60 Vbeta primers (plus 13 Jbeta primers). Profiled with immunoSEQ multiplex PCR; TCRdb holds only in-frame clones, not every one. This table has about 190,000 clones, about four fifths appearing once. The sequence was collected from a woman aged 18-30 years in good health and CMV-seronegative. V and J are TRBV19 and TRBJ2-2, with TRBD2 identical over 11 bases. The specimen was PBMCs. CDR3 DNA sequence: TGTGCCAGTAGGGGGACTAGCGGCACCGGGGAGCTGTTTTTT. It yields the protein CASRGTSGTGELFF. Complete variable domain (other parts from reference TRBV19 and TRBJ2-2): DGGITQSPKYLFRKEGQNVTLSCEQNLNHDAMYWYRQDPGQGLRLIYYSQIVNDFQKGDIAEGYSVSREKKESFPLTVTSAQKNPTAFYLCASRGTSGTGELFFGEGSRLTVL.